The T cell receptor beta chain under discussion was sequenced for a study of blood T cell repertoires in COVID-19 (dated by TCRdb to 2020 to 2021). Concerning the study at large: The collaborator samples originated in the United States, Italy and Spain and spanned the acute and convalescent phases of COVID-19. Samples were obtained from the ongoing ImmuneRACE study (first 160 participants) and from over 1,000 subjects provided by 6 global collaborators. The dataset comprised deeply sampled blood TCRbeta repertoires from subjects exposed to, actively infected with, or recovered from COVID-19. A freely available public database, intended as a resource for researchers studying the immune response to SARS-CoV-2, is where the repertoires were released. A de-identified subject ID, COVID-19 status, age in years and sex were almost always included in the sample metadata. The prospective study material was composed of cDNA or gDNA derived from T cells, B-cell-depleted T cells, or PBMCs. Where HLA class I and class II types were available, the types were taken from metadata supplied by the sample provider, not from assay-based typing.

A remark on this clone: It lacks a known antigen. Per-base qualities were not stored, and no clone one base away is much larger.

The research as a whole found: Clinical and demographic metadata were provided uncurated, with the amount varying by source and participant.

Enrolling through a virtual design, the prospective study's participants ranged in age from about 18 to 89 years and lived across roughly 23 United States geographic areas. In the prospective study, participants were assigned to cohorts based on the clinical history participants reported in a screening survey and a study questionnaire. Recovered participants in ImmuneRACE Cohort 3 were defined as having two consecutive negative NP/OP PCR tests, clearance from a healthcare professional, or resolution of symptoms. In the prospective study, mobile phlebotomists collected whole blood, serum and a nasopharyngeal or oropharyngeal swab from each participant. Prospective study participants could optionally give additional blood draws and questionnaires over an approximately two-month period. Before DNA extraction, blood samples from the prospective study were shipped at room temperature or frozen. TCRbeta CDR3 regions were amplified from genomic DNA using the immunoSEQ Assay, a bias-controlled multiplex PCR. As for the original processing: Within the assay, amplification of reference gene primers was used to estimate how many nucleated cells each sample contained. Sequence reads were collapsed and filtered to measure the absolute abundance of every unique TCRbeta CDR3 rearrangement. For each sample, productive Simpson clonality was calculated by taking the square root of Simpson's diversity index across productive rearrangements. This is the immuneACCESS table as TCRdb keeps it, with only in-frame sequences that have V and J called. A part of the clones is gone; compared with another copy, unresolved V genes explain less than half, and the rest is unexplained. V, J and clone size reflect that table, while D and trimming were determined from the DNA. For this sample there are about 300,000 clones; about 90% appear just once. Less than 6% of the sample belongs to the ten largest clones.

Sequencing was done on a sample of PBMCs or T cells enriched from blood (not recorded which). This sequence originates from a woman between 25 and 40 years old who had recovered from COVID-19.

The nucleotide sequence is TGTGCCAGTAAGTGGGCAGGTGACCGCTACACCTTC. Translated, it gives CASKWAGDRYTF. The chain is made from TRBV19 and TRBJ1-2; the D gene cannot be resolved reliably. Based on the germline V gene (reference sequence), the CDR1 and CDR2 sequences are LNHDA and SQIVND. V is cut by 7 bases and J by 9 bases, and the space between the germline ends is 15 bases. The CDR3 holds 12 amino acids from the cysteine to the phenylalanine. CDR3 DNA only is kept here, 36 bases in frame from base 1.